This TCR beta chain was captured in a study of identifying expanded T cells in peripheral blood. Study-level findings and limits: Clone count variance between two-week samples rose with total template count.

Healthy donors had no documented immune events, such as infections, while sampled. CDR1 and CDR2 (germline): MGHRA, YSYEKL. V was cut by 0 bases and J by 1 base, with 13 bases left in between. The CDR3 is 16 residues long. The table came from immunoSEQ multiplex PCR; TCRdb's copy has only in-frame clones and leaves some out. This table holds more than 85,000 clones, about 91% found once. Notes on this clone: The antigen is not known.

The TCR was taken from a person between 18 and 69 years old in good health. The sample comprised blood. The chain recombines TRBV4-1 with TRBJ2-7, with D unresolved. The CDR3 protein is CASSQDSTTSSYEQYF. CDR3 DNA: TGCGCCAGCAGCCAAGATAGTACCACATCATCCTACGAGCAGTACTTC.